This T cell receptor (beta chain) was captured in a study of OX40 agonist ivuxolimab in advanced cancers. Study-wide background: Patients with hepatocellular carcinoma, melanoma, renal cell or head and neck cancer made up the dose-escalation patients.

Regarding the study as a whole: With doses of 0.1 to 3.0 mg/kg, CD4+ and CD8+ blood T cells had undergone clonal expansion by week 6.

With regard to this clone: Antigen unknown.

TCRdb's table, derived via immunoSEQ multiplex PCR, lists solely in-frame clones and lacks some. The table shows 35,000 to 40,000 clones, with approximately 78% occurring only once. Autoimmune disease history or systemic immunosuppression meant exclusion. Germline V gene lookup returns CDR1 GTSNPN and CDR2 SVGIG (reference sequence). This CDR3 is 14 amino acids long. Trimming removed 3 bases from V and 6 bases from J, with 16 bases in between. V gene TRBV30 combines with J gene TRBJ2-3, with a tentative D call TRBD2 (6 bases). This receptor was identified in an adult with an advanced solid tumor such as melanoma, head and neck, liver or kidney cancer. The material sequenced was CD4+ or CD8+ T cells sorted from blood, taken in a trial of the OX40 agonist ivuxolimab. The CDR3, as DNA: TGTGCCTGGAGCCAACCTCGGGGGTGGGATACGCAGTATTTT. Translating it yields CAWSQPRGWDTQYF.